This TCR beta chain comes out of a study of human T cells and chemical hapten exposure. Study in general: Upper-back patches of 0.01% DPC were read at 6 days. Among samples, TCR yields varied mainly because of small differences in pooled library volume.

Time point here: pre-sensitization, week 0. Regarding treatment: therapeutic diphenylcyclopropenone sensitization with weekly scalp DPC. This clonotype occurred many times. V was pared by 1 base and J by 3 bases, with 7 bases between. The CDR3 spans 14 residues. Germline CDR1 is LGHDT and CDR2 is YNNKEL (reference sequence). Authors' processing steps: Sampled TCR counts reached a median of approximately 100,000 per sample, with values ranging from 23,224 to 690,600. TCRdb called the RACE reads again in MiXCR, with one record for every CDR3 protein. For this entry, the V and J calls and clone size follow TCRdb and not the study's own pipeline. The sample shows around 95,000 distinct CDR3 sequences, 10% to 12% of them seen only once.

The TCR sequence derives from an older woman with alopecia areata. Some clones in this sample may be carry-over from other donors' samples. The V and J genes are TRBV3-1 and TRBJ1-5, with unresolved D. The starting material was whole blood, obtained in connection with sensitization to the hapten diphenylcyclopropenone (DPC). This CDR3 is CASSQGSLNQPQHF. Written as DNA, the CDR3 is TGTGCCAGCAGCCAAGGGTCCCTCAATCAGCCCCAGCATTTT.